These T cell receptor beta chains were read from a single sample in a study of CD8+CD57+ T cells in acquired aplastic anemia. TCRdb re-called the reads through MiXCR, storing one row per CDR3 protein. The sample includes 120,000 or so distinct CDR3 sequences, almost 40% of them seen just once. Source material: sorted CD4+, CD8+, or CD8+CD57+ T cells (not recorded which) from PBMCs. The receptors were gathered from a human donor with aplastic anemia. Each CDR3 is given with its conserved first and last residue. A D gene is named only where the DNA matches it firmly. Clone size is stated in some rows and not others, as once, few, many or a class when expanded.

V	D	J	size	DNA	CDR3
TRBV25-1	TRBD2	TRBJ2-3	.	TGTGCCAGCAGTAGGGTAGCGGGCCCCACAGATACGCAGTATTTT	CASSRVAGPTDTQYF
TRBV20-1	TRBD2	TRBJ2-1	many	TGCAGTGCCCTTCTAGCGGGGGGGCACAATGAGCAGTTCTTC	CSALLAGGHNEQFF
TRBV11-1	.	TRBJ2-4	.	TGTGCCTGCAGCCCAGGAGACGCCAAAAGCATTCAGTACTTC	CACSPGDAKSIQYF
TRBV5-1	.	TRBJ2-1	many	TGCGCCAGCAGCTTGGGCAGGAGCGAGAATGAGCAGTTCTTC	CASSLGRSENEQFF
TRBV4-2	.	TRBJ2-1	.	TGTGCCAGCAGCCAGGACCGGGGGGCCGACAATGAGCAGTTCTTC	CASSQDRGADNEQFF
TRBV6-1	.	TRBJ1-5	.	TGTGCCAGCAAAATTGACGGGGTCGGCAATCAGCCCCAGCATTTT	CASKIDGVGNQPQHF
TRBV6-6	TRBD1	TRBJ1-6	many	TGTGCCAGCAGTTACGAACAGGGGAGCTCACCCCTCCACTTT	CASSYEQGSSPLHF
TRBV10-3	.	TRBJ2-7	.	TGTGCCAGCAGTTACCCCGGACTTAGCTACGAGCGGTACTTC	CASSYPGLSYERYF
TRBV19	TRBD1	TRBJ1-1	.	TGTGCCAGTACCGAGACAGGGGTCACTGAAGCTTTCTTT	CASTETGVTEAFF
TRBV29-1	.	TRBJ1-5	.	TGCAGCGTTGGGGGGCAGGGCAATCAGCCCCAGCATTTT	CSVGGQGNQPQHF
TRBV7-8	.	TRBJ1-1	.	TGTGCCAGCAGCGAGACGGTTTTCACTGAAGCTTTCTTT	CASSETVFTEAFF
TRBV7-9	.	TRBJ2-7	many	TGTGCCAGCAGCACCGACCAGAGCTCCTACGAGCAGTACTTC	CASSTDQSSYEQYF
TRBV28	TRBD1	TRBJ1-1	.	TGTGCCGCACAGGGGTCGAACACTGAAGCTTTCTTT	CAAQGSNTEAFF
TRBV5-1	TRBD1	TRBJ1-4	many	TGCGCCAGCAGCTTGGGACAGGGGTGGGAGGAAAAACTGTTTTTT	CASSLGQGWEEKLFF
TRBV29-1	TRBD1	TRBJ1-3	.	TGCAGCGTTGACACAGGGGCTGGAAACACCATATATTTT	CSVDTGAGNTIYF
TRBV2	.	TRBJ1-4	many	TGTGCCAGCACCTTTACAACTAATGAAAAACTGTTTTTT	CASTFTTNEKLFF
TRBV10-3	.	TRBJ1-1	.	TGTGCCATCAGTGAGTCGAACACTGAAGCTTTCTTT	CAISESNTEAFF
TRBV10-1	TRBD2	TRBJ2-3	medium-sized	TGCGCCAGCAGTGGACAAGGACTAGCGGGGAGGGGAGATACGCAGTATTTT	CASSGQGLAGRGDTQYF
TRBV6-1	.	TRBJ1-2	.	TGTGCCAGCAGTCGGGGAACGGCCCAGCGATATGGCTACGCCTTC	CASSRGTAQRYGYAF
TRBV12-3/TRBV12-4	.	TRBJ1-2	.	TGTGCCAGCAGGCCTCCGGCGTATGGCTACACCTTC	CASRPPAYGYTF
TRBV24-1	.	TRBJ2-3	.	TGTGCCACCAGTGATCCCCGGACCAGACAATCGGATACGCAGTATTTT	CATSDPRTRQSDTQYF
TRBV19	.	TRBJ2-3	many	TGTGCCAGTTCCTTTAGGGGGACCACAGATACGCAGTATTTT	CASSFRGTTDTQYF
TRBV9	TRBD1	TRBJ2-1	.	TGTGCCAGCAGCGTAGGGGGACAGGGCTCCTACAATGAGCAGTTCTTC	CASSVGGQGSYNEQFF
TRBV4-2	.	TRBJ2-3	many	TGTGCCAGCAGCCACTCCACAGATACGCAGTATTTT	CASSHSTDTQYF
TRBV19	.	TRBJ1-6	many	TGTGCCAGTAGTATTGAGAGGGGGAATTCACCCCTCCACTTT	CASSIERGNSPLHF